A single sample is the source of the 30 T cell receptor beta chains below, sequenced in a study of OX40 agonist ivuxolimab in advanced cancers. To prepare the library, the immunoSEQ multiplex PCR assay was applied. The clones in this table, taken by TCRdb from immuneACCESS, are in-frame only. Not every clone is retained; where verified, under half of the shortfall comes from an unresolved V gene, and the cause of the rest is unknown. Here the sample has under 75,000 clones; about 93% occur a single time. The top ten hold 7.6% of the sample. Sample: CD4+ or CD8+ T cells sorted from blood, taken in a trial of the OX40 agonist ivuxolimab. These TCRs come from an adult with an advanced solid tumor such as melanoma, head and neck, liver or kidney cancer.

This chain joins TRBV7-9 and TRBJ2-7; D is unclear. Trimming took 3 bases from V and 6 from J, leaving 9 bases between them. This CDR3 contains 12 residues. Germline V gene sequence: CDR1 SEHNR, CDR2 FQNEAQ (reference sequence). This chain's CDR3 is CASSFDRREQYF. CDR3 DNA sequence: TGTGCCAGCAGCTTCGATAGGCGCGAGCAGTACTTC.

CDR3 loop: CASSLGPSGANVLTF. As DNA, the CDR3 is TGTGCCAGCAGTCTGGGACCTTCTGGGGCCAACGTCCTGACTTTC. V usage is TRBV27 and J usage is TRBJ2-6; tentatively, D is TRBD1 or TRBD2 (5 bases each). CDR3 length equals 15 residues. V dropped 5 bases and J dropped 1 base, with 9 bases sitting between them. Germline assignment: CDR1 MNHEY and CDR2 SMNVEV (reference sequence).

There are a few counts of this clone. CDR3 coding DNA: TGTGCCAGCAGTCTGCGGGACTTGGGGGATTCACCCCTCCACTTT. This translates into CASSLRDLGDSPLHF. The V call is TRBV27, the J call TRBJ1-6; D is possibly TRBD1 (5 bases). The V end was cut by 5 bases, the J end by 8 bases, with 16 bases between. The CDR3 totals 15 residues. Germline V lookup: CDR1 MNHEY, CDR2 SMNVEV (reference sequence).

V is TRBV7-3 and J is TRBJ2-2, with D uncertain. CDR1 is SGHTA and CDR2 is FQGTGA in the germline V gene. V was pared by 2 bases and J by 1 base, with 5 bases between. The CDR3 is 14 residues long. CDR3 DNA: TGTGCCAGCAGCTTACAGGAGAACACCGGGGAGCTGTTTTTT. This codes for CASSLQENTGELFF.

The rearrangement uses TRBV5-1 and TRBJ2-5; TRBD2 might be the D (5 bases). V was trimmed by 3 bases and J by 0 bases, leaving 9 bases between them. This CDR3 comprises 14 residues. CDR1 is SGHRS, CDR2 YFSETQ, per germline. The CDR3 DNA reads TGCGCCAGCAGCTCGGGATTCAACCAAGAGACCCAGTACTTC. Residues: CASSSGFNQETQYF. Using reference TRBV5-1 and TRBJ2-5 for the parts outside the CDR3, the full variable domain is KAGVTQTPRYLIKTRGQQVTLSCSPISGHRSVSWYQQTPGQGLQFLFEYFSETQRNKGNFPGRFSGRQFSNSRSEMNVSTLELGDSALYLCASSSGFNQETQYFGPGTRLLVL.

This CDR3 is CASSDSLSADYGYTF. The CDR3 DNA sequence: TGTGCCAGCAGTGATTCGTTGTCGGCGGATTATGGCTACACCTTC. The chain joins TRBV25-1 to TRBJ1-2; D remains ambiguous. The CDR3 is 15 amino acids. Between the trimmed V and J ends, which lost 3 bases and 5 bases, there was a span of 16 bases. The germline gives CDR1 MGHDK, CDR2 SYGVNS.

The V and J genes are TRBV4-3 and TRBJ2-7; tentative D call: TRBD2 (5 bases). Looked up from germline, CDR1 is LGHNA and CDR2 is YSLEER. V was cut by 0 bases and J by 3 bases, with 15 bases left in between. CDR3 length: 16 residues. CDR3 DNA sequence: TGCGCCAGCAGCCAAGAGGTGGACTCGCTGGGCTACGAGCAGTACTTC. Amino acids: CASSQEVDSLGYEQYF.

Points on this clone: The sample holds other DNA sequences that translate to the same CDR3. CDR3 sequence: CASSLGTGGREQYF. The CDR3 DNA is TGTGCCAGCAGCTTAGGCACAGGGGGTCGCGAGCAGTACTTC. The rearrangement links TRBV11-2 to TRBJ2-7; 8 bases line up with TRBD1. This CDR3 is built from 14 residues. Germline V lookup: CDR1 SGHAT, CDR2 FQNNGV. V shed 1 base, J shed 6 bases, and the junction held 5 bases outside the gene matches.

This chain joins TRBV13 and TRBJ2-7; D is possibly TRBD2 (6 bases). Germline-derived CDR1 and CDR2 are PRHDT and FYEKMQ (reference sequence). This CDR3 spans 16 amino acids. V was shortened by 0 bases and J by 2 bases, with 14 bases between the two germline ends. As DNA, the CDR3 is TGTGCCAGCAGCTTAGGCGGGGGACCAAAACCCTACGAGCAGTACTTC. Translating it yields CASSLGGGPKPYEQYF.

This clone was detected only once. V usage is TRBV6-5 and J usage is TRBJ2-7; D is possibly TRBD1 (5 bases). V lost 7 bases and J lost 3, with 7 bases in between. The CDR3 consists of 11 residues. The V gene's germline CDR1 is MNHEY and CDR2 SVGAGI. The DNA for the CDR3 is TGTGCCAGCACCCAGGGCTACGAGCAGTACTTC. It specifies CASTQGYEQYF.

V gene TRBV4-3 combines with J gene TRBJ1-4; D is ambiguous. The CDR3 is 15 residues long. Germline CDR1 LGHNA, CDR2 YSLEER. The V end was cut by 0 bases, the J end by 6 bases, with 11 bases between. CDR3 in DNA: TGCGCCAGCAGCCAAGATAGGACTCTGTATGAAAAACTGTTTTTT. Amino acid sequence: CASSQDRTLYEKLFF.

This chain connects TRBV6-5 to TRBJ1-1; no clear D. The V gene lost 0 bases and the J gene lost 1 base, with 6 bases spanning the gap. This CDR3 comprises 14 residues. The V gene's germline CDR1 is MNHEY and CDR2 SVGAGI. CDR3 sequence: CASSYSSQNTEAFF. CDR3 in DNA: TGTGCCAGCAGTTACTCGAGTCAGAACACTGAAGCTTTCTTT.

In the case of this clone: The identical CDR3 is also encoded by other nucleotide sequences in the sample. This chain connects TRBV9 to TRBJ1-4, with 7 bases identical to TRBD1. The CDR3 is 14 residues long. The V and J ends lost 3 bases and 8 bases, in that order; junction bases with no gene match: 7. Germline V lookup: CDR1 SGDLS, CDR2 YYNGEE. The CDR3 DNA reads TGTGCCAGCAGCGGGGGAGGGGGCGCAGAAAAACTGTTTTTT. Its protein is CASSGGGGAEKLFF.

With respect to this clone: This is likely a read error, given that the CDR3 carries no conserved phenylalanine or tryptophan at its end. It is unclear where the CDR3 begins or ends on the DNA, so no DNA is shown, and the CDR3 is as TCRdb lists it. This CDR3 is CASSPGGLAPWGV. The gene calls are TRBV5-5 and TRBJ2-4; TRBD2 is taken as the D call from the table, unchecked against the DNA. A total of 13 residues make up the CDR3, ends included. Germline lookup yields CDR1 SGHKS and CDR2 YYEKEE (reference sequence).

This chain joins TRBV7-9 and TRBJ2-2; 10 bases match TRBD2. Per the germline V gene, CDR1 is SEHNR and CDR2 is FQNEAQ (reference sequence). The CDR3 is 15 residues long. V lost 4 bases to trimming and J lost 6 bases; unmatched junction nucleotides: 5. Here the CDR3 reads CASSSSGGASGELFF. In DNA form, the CDR3 reads TGTGCCAGCAGCTCGAGCGGGGGGGCCTCCGGGGAGCTGTTTTTT.

This clone was detected only once. The V call is TRBV5-4, the J call TRBJ2-7; D unresolved. Germline values: CDR1 SGHNT, CDR2 YYREEE (reference sequence). V was shortened by 3 bases and J by 0 bases, with 7 bases between the two germline ends. The CDR3 has 13 amino acids. CDR3 DNA: TGTGCCAGCAGCTCCTTCAGCTCCTACGAGCAGTACTTC. It yields the protein CASSSFSSYEQYF.

The chain joins TRBV5-1 to TRBJ2-5, with D perhaps TRBD1 (7 bases). The CDR3 length is 19 residues. The V gene's germline CDR1 is SGHRS and CDR2 YFSETQ. V was cut by 1 base and J by 2 bases, with 24 bases left in between. This CDR3 reads CASSLPGGGGLSQQETQYF. As DNA, the CDR3 is TGCGCCAGCAGCTTGCCCGGAGGGGGCGGACTCTCCCAACAAGAGACCCAGTACTTC.

The chain joins TRBV6-5 to TRBJ2-7; weak D call: TRBD1 (5 bases). The V gene's germline CDR1 is MNHEY and CDR2 SVGAGI. V lost 5 bases and J 6 bases, leaving 14 bases between the germline ends. The CDR3 consists of 13 residues. DNA for the CDR3: TGTGCCAGCAGTGCAGGGCATGGGATCGAGCAGTACTTC. Its protein is CASSAGHGIEQYF.

In this sample, this clone turned up once. In nucleotides, the CDR3 is TGCGCCAGCAGCCAGGACAGGGGAGAGTCCCGTGAGCAGTACTTC. Translating it yields CASSQDRGESREQYF. J is TRBJ2-7 and V is TRBV4-3, with 9 bases matching TRBD1. Losses at the gene ends were 3 bases for V and 7 bases for J; bases not matched to a gene: 10. The CDR3 totals 15 residues. Germline V gene sequence: CDR1 LGHNA, CDR2 YSLEER.

V and J are TRBV4-3 and TRBJ1-6, with D uncertain. Germline V gene data show CDR1 as LGHNA and CDR2 as YSLEER. This CDR3 is built from 16 residues. Trimming shortened V by 3 bases and J by 5 bases, and 14 bases separated the two germline ends. CDR3 amino acids: CASSQSAGQDNSPLHF. In DNA form, the CDR3 reads TGCGCCAGCAGCCAGAGTGCCGGGCAGGATAATTCACCCCTCCACTTT.

In the case of this clone: One junction end does not reproduce the germline sequence, and a read error may be involved. The chain couples TRBV7-6 to TRBJ1-2, with a weak D call TRBD1 (5 bases). CDR3 length: 17 amino acids. The germline V gene encodes CDR1 SGHVS and CDR2 FNYEAQ. The CDR3 DNA sequence: TGTGCCAGCAGCTCAAACTTCCCGGGACCCTATAACGATGGCTACACCTTC. Translating gives CASSSNFPGPYNDGYTF.

This chain links TRBV9 with TRBJ1-4; possible D gene TRBD1, 6 bases. Germline-derived CDR1 and CDR2 are SGDLS and YYNGEE. V dropped 0 bases and J dropped 3 bases, with 9 bases sitting between them. The CDR3 extends over 15 amino acids. In DNA form, the CDR3 reads TGTGCCAGCAGCGTAGCAGGGGCTTCTAATGAAAAACTGTTTTTT. This gives the protein CASSVAGASNEKLFF.

The chain is built from TRBV11-2 and TRBJ1-1; 8 bases agree with TRBD1. With 5 bases clipped from V and 0 bases from J, the junction kept 11 bases outside the gene matches. Germline assignment: CDR1 SGHAT and CDR2 FQNNGV. This CDR3 is built from 17 residues. The CDR3 region has the DNA TGTGCCAGCAGCCGTCCCGACAGGGGCCGCCTGAACACTGAAGCTTTCTTT. It translates to CASSRPDRGRLNTEAFF.

This clone was picked up one time. The chain carries TRBV7-6 and TRBJ2-3, with D possibly matching TRBD1 (6 bases). The CDR3 is 17 residues long. With 1 base removed from V and 2 bases from J, the gap between germline ends came to 16 bases. In germline, CDR1 is SGHVS, CDR2 FNYEAQ. CDR3 in amino acids: CASSLGFGDKYTDTQYF. The CDR3 DNA follows: TGTGCCAGCAGCTTAGGCTTCGGGGACAAATACACAGATACGCAGTATTTT.

The genes are TRBV7-9 and TRBJ1-5; D might be TRBD1 (5 bases). This CDR3 has 15 residues. Trimming stripped 5 bases from V and 7 bases from J, with 18 bases between. The germline gives CDR1 SEHNR, CDR2 FQNEAQ (reference sequence). The CDR3 DNA is TGTGCCAGCAGCCCCGGCGGGGGGGGAGGCCAGCCCCAGCATTTT. Encoded protein: CASSPGGGGGQPQHF.

The gene calls are TRBV5-6 and TRBJ1-2; possible D gene TRBD1, 5 bases. Trimming stripped 1 base from V and 4 bases from J, with 14 bases between. The CDR3 spans 15 residues. Germline CDR1 reads SGHDT; CDR2 reads YYEEEE. Here the CDR3 reads CASSLMWGVGYGYTF. The CDR3 coding sequence is TGTGCCAGCAGCTTGATGTGGGGGGTGGGCTATGGCTACACCTTC.

For the CDR3, the DNA is TGTGCCAGCAGCATTGGGACAGGGGAGTACAATGAGCAGTTCTTC. This encodes CASSIGTGEYNEQFF. The V call is TRBV7-9, the J call TRBJ2-1; 10 bases fit TRBD1. V lost 5 bases and J lost 4; bases outside the gene matches: 5. Germline values: CDR1 SEHNR, CDR2 FQNEAQ (reference sequence). The CDR3 totals 15 residues.

The J gene is TRBJ2-6, the V gene TRBV6-1, with D hard to call. The CDR3 length is 17 residues. Germline loops: CDR1 MNHNS, CDR2 SASEGT. Trimming took 3 bases from V and 0 from J, leaving 12 bases between them. The CDR3 spells CASSDLEPSSGANVLTF. CDR3 bases: TGTGCCAGCAGTGACCTTGAGCCCAGCTCTGGGGCCAACGTCCTGACTTTC.

This chain connects TRBV9 to TRBJ2-1; TRBD1 is a possible D gene (6 bases). V shed 0 bases and J shed 4 bases, with 20 bases lying between them. Germline V gene data show CDR1 as SGDLS and CDR2 as YYNGEE. The CDR3 has 18 residues. The CDR3 here is CASSVEGGPIRGYNEQFF. CDR3 coding DNA: TGTGCCAGCAGCGTAGAAGGGGGACCAATTCGTGGGTACAATGAGCAGTTCTTC.

V is TRBV6-5 and J is TRBJ2-1; no reliable D call. The germline CDR1 and CDR2 sequences are MNHEY and SVGAGI. CDR3 length: 13 residues. Trimming removed 0 bases at V and 6 bases at J, with 6 bases between. Here the CDR3 reads CASSYSFGNEQFF. The CDR3 region has the DNA TGTGCCAGCAGTTACTCATTTGGCAATGAGCAGTTCTTC.